This T cell receptor (beta chain) emerged from a study of identical twins. Study-level findings and limits: Out-of-frame TCR alpha sharing in monozygotic twins exceeded recombination model predictions. Twin pairs' shared out-of-frame alpha sequences were enriched in low generation probability. There is a chance that invariant MAIT and iNKT cells partially muddied zero-insertion analyses. Twin pairs had excess sharing that was weaker in beta out-of-frame sequences.

One entry per CDR3 protein results from TCRdb running MiXCR on the 5' RACE reads. The sample holds 1.5 million to 2 million distinct CDR3 sequences, roughly a third seen once. Comments on this clonotype: What it binds is not known.

Losses at the gene ends were 5 bases for V and 7 bases for J; bases not matched to a gene: 4. The germline gives CDR1 SQVTM, CDR2 ANQGSEA. This CDR3 comprises 11 residues. The sequence was collected from a newborn girl in good health. The J gene is TRBJ2-7, the V gene TRBV29-1; 8 bases fit TRBD1. Material for sequencing was cord blood. DNA for the CDR3: TGCAGCGTTAGACAGGGGCTGGAGCAGTACTTC. Residues: CSVRQGLEQYF.